The source of this T cell receptor beta chain is a study of cytomegalovirus exposure and HLA in healthy donors. Study observations and caveats: Accurate HLA-A and HLA-B prediction from TCR beta sequences was reported for most subjects. Clonal expansion, a later analysis showed, was greater in HLA-associated TCR beta chains than in equally common others.

Germline-derived CDR1 and CDR2 are SGHTA and FQGNSA. V shed 1 base and J 2 bases; nucleotides not matched to a gene: 6. The length of the CDR3 is 16 residues. The PCR had 60 Vbeta and 13 Jbeta primers. Generated by immunoSEQ multiplex PCR, the TCRdb table keeps only in-frame clones and is missing some. Of around 140,000 clones detected, about 64% appear once; the ten largest clones hold 2% to 2.5%. When sampled, the donors appeared nominally healthy, though they likely had unrecorded immune exposures. In regard to this clone: Its antigen is undetermined.

The source material was PBMCs. The rearrangement joins TRBV7-2 to TRBJ2-7, with 9 positions matching TRBD2. This receptor was obtained from a woman in her thirties or forties in good health and CMV-seronegative. The DNA for the CDR3 is TGTGCCAGCAGCTTAGGTGCTAGCGGGACAGCCTACGAGCAGTACTTC. Translating it yields CASSLGASGTAYEQYF.